This T cell receptor beta chain was documented in a study of cytomegalovirus exposure and HLA in healthy donors. CDR3 size: 13 residues. Germline assignment: CDR1 SGHNT and CDR2 YYREEE (reference sequence). Trimming stripped 2 bases from V and 8 bases from J, with 13 bases between. Details on this clone: The antigen remains undetermined.

General observations from the study: For cytomegalovirus status, the classifier reportedly gave diagnoses with high specificity and sensitivity. Researchers reported that three CMV-associated chains were confirmed in vitro as CMV antigen-specific. The study listed 150 to 200 cytomegalovirus-associated TCR beta chains.

Assay used: immunoSEQ multiplex PCR; TCRdb lists only in-frame clones, some missing. The sample has over 120,000 clones; approximately 86% are singletons. The receptor's source is a young man in good health and CMV-seropositive. The sequencing sample was made of PBMCs. The chain employs TRBV5-4 and TRBJ1-2, with TRBD1 as a possible D gene (5 bases). This CDR3 reads CASSFGGQGGYTF. The CDR3 coding sequence is TGTGCCAGCAGCTTCGGGGGTCAAGGCGGCTACACCTTC.